The 21 T cell receptor beta chains below all came from one sample that was sequenced in a study of cytomegalovirus exposure and HLA in healthy donors. The PCR made use of 60 Vbeta and 13 Jbeta primers. The protocol was immunoSEQ multiplex PCR, while the TCRdb copy is restricted to in-frame clones and leaves out a portion. The sample yields around 99,000 clones, roughly 79% seen once. Material for sequencing was PBMCs. The source of these receptors is a woman aged 25 to 39 in good health and CMV-seronegative.

This clone has a handful of counts. The chain links TRBV7-9 to TRBJ1-4; D may be TRBD1 (5 bases). The germline gives CDR1 SEHNR, CDR2 FQNEAQ (reference sequence). The CDR3 covers 13 residues. V lost 5 bases to trimming and J lost 8 bases, with 12 bases between them. CDR3 amino acids: CASSRGGGEKLFF. The CDR3 DNA reads TGTGCCAGCAGCCGCGGCGGGGGGGAAAAACTGTTTTTT.

This clone has a handful of counts. The chain links TRBV25-1 to TRBJ1-1, with a possible D match to TRBD1 (6 bases). Germline lookup yields CDR1 MGHDK and CDR2 SYGVNS. The germline V and J ends were trimmed by 4 bases and 3 bases, with 9 bases remaining between them. CDR3 size: 13 residues. The CDR3 sequence: CASSGYRDTEAFF. In nucleotides, the CDR3 is TGTGCCAGCAGTGGCTACAGGGACACTGAAGCTTTCTTT.

The chain links TRBV28 to TRBJ2-1, with 8 bases matching TRBD2. The J segment lost 4 bases and the V segment lost 5 bases, leaving 7 bases of the junction unmatched. Per the germline V gene, CDR1 is MDHEN and CDR2 is SYDVKM. This CDR3 has 15 amino acids. The CDR3 region has the DNA TGTGCCAGCAGTCCTCGGGCTAGCGGGTACAATGAGCAGTTCTTC. Translation gives CASSPRASGYNEQFF.

The gene calls are TRBV7-3 and TRBJ2-2, with no clear D. The V end was cut by 2 bases, the J end by 2 bases, with 3 bases between. Germline CDR1 reads SGHTA; CDR2 reads FQGTGA. The CDR3 is made up of 13 amino acids. CDR3 loop: CASSLGNTGELFF. The CDR3 DNA reads as TGTGCCAGCAGCTTAGGCAACACCGGGGAGCTGTTTTTT.

This clone was seen only a few times. The rearrangement links TRBV5-6 to TRBJ2-5, with 8 nucleotides matching TRBD1. The length of the CDR3 is 15 residues. The germline CDR1 and CDR2 sequences are SGHDT and YYEEEE. V shed 4 bases and J 5 bases; nucleotides not matched to a gene: 10. The CDR3 DNA reads TGTGCCAGCAGCAAACAACAGGGGGTCGTGGAGACCCAGTACTTC. It yields the protein CASSKQQGVVETQYF.

CDR3 bases: TGTGCCAGCACTCGCGACAGGGTCCATGAGCAGTTCTTC. This sequence encodes CASTRDRVHEQFF. This rearrangement joins TRBV28 to TRBJ2-1; 7 bases match TRBD1. J was trimmed by 8 bases and V by 7 bases; bases with no gene match: 8. Germline-derived CDR1 and CDR2 are MDHEN and SYDVKM. This CDR3 spans 13 amino acids.

In nucleotides, the CDR3 is TGTGCCAGCAGCTTGGCCGGGAGCTCCTACAATGAGCAGTTCTTC. This codes for CASSLAGSSYNEQFF. This chain joins TRBV11-3 and TRBJ2-1, with D perhaps TRBD2 (6 bases). Trimming took off 3 bases at V and 0 bases at J, with 9 bases between the two ends. The CDR3 sequence is 15 residues long. Germline V gene sequence: CDR1 SGHNT, CDR2 YENEEA.

The chain is built from TRBV7-9 and TRBJ2-1; 9 nucleotides agree with TRBD2. The germline V gene has CDR1 SEHNR and CDR2 FQNEAQ (reference sequence). V was pared by 5 bases and J by 7 bases, with 12 bases of the junction left unmatched. This CDR3 spans 16 amino acids. The CDR3 spells CASSPPRLAGSNEQFF. The CDR3 DNA is TGTGCCAGCAGCCCACCTAGGCTAGCGGGATCTAATGAGCAGTTCTTC.

The chain combines TRBV27 with TRBJ2-2; D perhaps matches TRBD1 (5 bases). Trimming removed 7 bases from V and 6 bases from J, with 15 bases in between. The length of the CDR3 is 14 residues. CDR1 is MNHEY, CDR2 SMNVEV, per germline (reference sequence). This CDR3 is CASKVQAPSGELFF. DNA for the CDR3: TGTGCCAGCAAGGTACAGGCCCCGTCCGGGGAGCTGTTTTTT.

The V call is TRBV19, the J call TRBJ2-3, with 8 bases identical to TRBD1. Trimming cost V 3 bases and J 6 bases; bases outside gene matches: 2. CDR3 size: 13 residues. CDR1 LNHDA and CDR2 SQIVND come from the germline V gene (reference sequence). The CDR3 here is CASSIWTGDTQYF. Written as DNA, the CDR3 is TGTGCCAGTAGTATTTGGACAGGGGATACGCAGTATTTT.

The CDR3 region is CASSLYPGSGSSTDTQYF. CDR3 nucleotides: TGTGCCAGCAGTTTATATCCCGGGAGCGGGTCTAGCACAGATACGCAGTATTTT. The V call is TRBV28, the J call TRBJ2-3; perhaps TRBD2 as D (6 bases). Trimming removed 1 base from V and 0 bases from J, with 17 bases in between. The CDR3 runs 18 residues. Germline CDR1 is MDHEN and CDR2 is SYDVKM.

The CDR3 coding sequence is TGCGCCAGCAGCCGAGGGTCTAGCGGGAGAAATGAGCAGTTCTTC. Translating gives CASSRGSSGRNEQFF. The genes are TRBV4-3 and TRBJ2-1, with 10 nucleotides matching TRBD2. CDR3 size: 15 residues. Germline loops: CDR1 LGHNA, CDR2 YSLEER. V dropped 4 bases and J dropped 7; count of bases not matched to a gene: 7.

With respect to this clone: Within the sample, other DNA sequences also encode this same CDR3. The chain joins TRBV4-2 to TRBJ2-7; a possible D gene is TRBD2 (6 bases). The germline gives CDR1 LGHNA, CDR2 YNFKEQ. The CDR3 extends over 13 amino acids. Trimming shortened V by 1 base and J by 2 bases, and 6 bases separated the two germline ends. The CDR3: CASSQAGAYEQYF. CDR3 in DNA: TGTGCCAGCAGCCAAGCGGGGGCCTACGAGCAGTACTTC.

V is TRBV30 and J is TRBJ2-1, with 10 bases that match TRBD2. The germline V gene has CDR1 GTSNPN and CDR2 SVGIG (reference sequence). CDR3 length equals 15 residues. Trimming took 1 base from V and 10 from J; bases not matched to a gene: 10. The chain's CDR3 is CAWSGTSGSGSEQFF. DNA of the CDR3: TGTGCCTGGAGTGGGACTAGCGGAAGCGGAAGCGAGCAGTTCTTC.

V usage is TRBV7-2 and J usage is TRBJ2-7; a possible D gene is TRBD1 (6 bases). The germline V and J ends were trimmed by 5 bases and 4 bases, with 12 bases remaining between them. The CDR3 spans 13 residues. Per the germline V gene, CDR1 is SGHTA and CDR2 is FQGNSA. CDR3: CASSPIRGYEQYF. For the CDR3, the DNA is TGTGCCAGCAGCCCTATAAGGGGGTACGAGCAGTACTTC.

The gene calls are TRBV25-1 and TRBJ1-2; D might be TRBD1 (6 bases). This CDR3 is 13 amino acids long. Germline assignment: CDR1 MGHDK and CDR2 SYGVNS. Trimming left V 4 bases short and J 4 bases short, with 10 bases between. The CDR3 region has the DNA TGTGCCAGCAGTGGGACAGTTTTCTATGGCTACACCTTC. Translating it yields CASSGTVFYGYTF.

This clone was seen only a few times. V and J are TRBV5-1 and TRBJ2-1; 8 bases are shared with TRBD2. Looked up from germline, CDR1 is SGHRS and CDR2 is YFSETQ. The V gene end was trimmed by 4 bases and the J gene end by 7 bases; junction bases not matched to a gene: 10. The CDR3 is 15 residues long. The CDR3 here is CASSIRSGSYNEQFF. DNA for the CDR3: TGCGCCAGCAGCATCCGGAGCGGGAGTTATAATGAGCAGTTCTTC.

V gene TRBV2 combines with J gene TRBJ2-7; 9 bases map to TRBD1. Germline-derived CDR1 and CDR2 are SNHLY and FYNNEI. There are 18 residues in the CDR3. Germline trimming cut 3 bases from V and 3 bases from J; bases unmatched to any gene: 15. Here the CDR3 reads CASSDPGTGSMVGYEQYF. The CDR3 DNA reads as TGTGCCAGCAGTGATCCCGGGACAGGGAGTATGGTGGGCTACGAGCAGTACTTC.

This chain links TRBV5-1 with TRBJ2-5; 11 positions agree with TRBD2. The J call is uncertain, as TRBJ2-7 better fits the DNA end. The germline CDR1 and CDR2 sequences are SGHRS and YFSETQ. CDR3 length: 18 amino acids. CDR3 DNA sequence: TGCGCCAGCAGCCGCACCGGGACTAGCGGACGGAGGTCGCACGAGCAGTACTTC. It is translated as CASSRTGTSGRRSHEQYF.

Here the CDR3 reads CASSAYRGSGNTIYF. The CDR3 DNA sequence: TGTGCCAGCAGCGCCTACAGGGGGTCTGGAAACACCATATATTTT. V gene TRBV11-2 combines with J gene TRBJ1-3; 8 nucleotides agree with TRBD1. V trimming: 5 bases; J trimming: 1 base; junction bases outside the gene matches: 4. Germline V gene lookup returns CDR1 SGHAT and CDR2 FQNNGV. This CDR3 contains 15 residues.

There are a few counts of this clone. The rearrangement links TRBV19 to TRBJ2-1; 11 bases are a match to TRBD1. CDR1 LNHDA and CDR2 SQIVND come from the germline V gene (reference sequence). V shed 6 bases, J shed 7 bases, and the junction held 5 bases outside the gene matches. The length of the CDR3 is 14 residues. CDR3 nucleotide sequence: TGTGCCAGTAGCAGGACAGGGGGCTGGAATGAGCAGTTCTTC. Its translation: CASSRTGGWNEQFF.